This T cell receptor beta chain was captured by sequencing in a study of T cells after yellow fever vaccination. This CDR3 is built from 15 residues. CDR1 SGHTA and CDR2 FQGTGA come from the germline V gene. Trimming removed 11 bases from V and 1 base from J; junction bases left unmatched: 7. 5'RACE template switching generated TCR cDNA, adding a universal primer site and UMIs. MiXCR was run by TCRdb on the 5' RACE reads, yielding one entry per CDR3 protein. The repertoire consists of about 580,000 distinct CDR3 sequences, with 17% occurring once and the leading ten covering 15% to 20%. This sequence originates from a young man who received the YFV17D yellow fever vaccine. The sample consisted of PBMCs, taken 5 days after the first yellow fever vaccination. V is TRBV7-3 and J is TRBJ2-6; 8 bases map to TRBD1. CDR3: CASGTGLSGANVLTF. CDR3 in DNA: TGTGCCTCCGGGACAGGCCTTTCTGGGGCCAACGTCCTGACTTTC.